The rows below give T cell receptor beta chains drawn from one sample of a study of response to subunit inactivated influenza vaccine. Using its own MiXCR run on the RT-PCR reads, TCRdb lists one record per CDR3 protein. This sample has 700,000 to 900,000 distinct CDR3 sequences, with 21% found just once. The specimen was PBMCs from blood, collected 4 to 6 days after vaccination. The receptors here all came from a man aged 50-59 years who received an inactivated influenza vaccine. Each CDR3 is given with its conserved first and last residue. A D gene is named only where the DNA matches it firmly. Part of the rows lack a size; the others show once, few, many or a class for expanded clones.

D gene,J gene,clone size,V gene,CDR3 DNA,CDR3 protein
-,TRBJ2-1,-,TRBV12-3/TRBV12-4,TGTGCCAGCGGGCGGGGAGTATACAATGAGCAGTTCTTC,CASGRGVYNEQFF
TRBD1,TRBJ2-1,-,TRBV10-3,TGTGCCATCAGTGAGCGGGGACAGGGATCCTACAATGAGCAGTTCTTC,CAISERGQGSYNEQFF
-,TRBJ2-3,few,TRBV5-1,TGCGCCAGCAGCCCTGGAGGTGTTTCGGATACGCAGTATTTT,CASSPGGVSDTQYF
-,TRBJ2-1,-,TRBV4-1,TGCGCCAGCAGCCAAGGTCCCAGAGACTACAATGAGCAGTTCTTC,CASSQGPRDYNEQFF
TRBD2,TRBJ2-7,few,TRBV12-3/TRBV12-4,TGTGCCAGCAGTTCTGGGACTAGCGGGAATATTTACGAGCAGTACTTC,CASSSGTSGNIYEQYF
TRBD2,TRBJ2-7,-,TRBV20-1,TGCAGTGCTAGCTTATGGCGGGAGACCTCCTACGAGCAGTACTTC,CSASLWRETSYEQYF
TRBD1,TRBJ1-1,few,TRBV29-1,TGCAGCACACTACAGGGGACTGAAGCTTTCTTT,CSTLQGTEAFF
-,TRBJ1-3,-,TRBV12-3/TRBV12-4,TGTGCCAGCATTAAACAGAGCTCTGGAAACACCATATATTTT,CASIKQSSGNTIYF
-,TRBJ2-6,-,TRBV6-5,TGTGCCAGCAGTTACGAGGGGGGAGGGGCCAACGTCCTGACTTTC,CASSYEGGGANVLTF
TRBD2,TRBJ2-1,few,TRBV12-3/TRBV12-4,TGTGCCAGCAGTGGACTAGCGGGAGGGATCCCCTACAATGAGCAGTTCTTC,CASSGLAGGIPYNEQFF
-,TRBJ2-5,few,TRBV6-2/TRBV6-3,TGTGCCAGCAGTCCCCGACCGCCTGCCAGGGAGACCCAGTACTTC,CASSPRPPARETQYF
-,TRBJ2-1,-,TRBV4-1,TGCGCCAGCAGCCAAGACCGTCTCTCGAGAAATTACAATGAGCAGTTCTTC,CASSQDRLSRNYNEQFF
-,TRBJ2-1,-,TRBV4-3,TGCGCCAGCAGCCAAGACCTGGGACCCTACAATGAGCAGTTCTTC,CASSQDLGPYNEQFF
TRBD2,TRBJ2-1,-,TRBV11-2,TGTGCCAGCAGCTTACAATCTGCCGTGCGGGGGGGCGGAAATGAGCAGTTCTTC,CASSLQSAVRGGGNEQFF
TRBD2,TRBJ2-1,few,TRBV6-5,TGTGCCAGCAGTTCCCTGGCAGGGACTAGCGGGAGGGCCTACAATGAGCAGTTCTTC,CASSSLAGTSGRAYNEQFF
TRBD1,TRBJ2-3,-,TRBV12-3/TRBV12-4,TGTGCCAGCAGCCAGACAGGGCGAGGAACAGATACGCAGTATTTT,CASSQTGRGTDTQYF
TRBD1,TRBJ2-2,few,TRBV28,TGTGCCAGCACCACTCAGGGGGCCCGCTTCACCGGGGAGCTGTTTTTT,CASTTQGARFTGELFF
-,TRBJ2-3,once,TRBV29-1,TGCAGCGTTCCTCCCCCAGACTTCACAGATACGCAGTATTTT,CSVPPPDFTDTQYF
TRBD2,TRBJ2-1,-,TRBV9,TGTGCCAGCAGCGTGAGGGGACTAGCGGGAGAGACCTACAATGAGCAGTTCTTC,CASSVRGLAGETYNEQFF
-,TRBJ2-3,-,TRBV7-3,TGTGCCAGCAGCTCAACAGGGAGATGGACAGATACGCAGTATTTT,CASSSTGRWTDTQYF
TRBD1,TRBJ2-3,few,TRBV12-3/TRBV12-4,TGTGCCAGCAGAACGAGGACAGGGAACACAGATACGCAGTATTTT,CASRTRTGNTDTQYF
-,TRBJ1-1,-,TRBV10-3,TGTGCCATCAGGATCCAGGGGAACACTGAAGCTTTCTTT,CAIRIQGNTEAFF
-,TRBJ2-3,many,TRBV20-1,TGCAGTGCTAGAGAAGGCGGTAGCACAGATACGCAGTATTTT,CSAREGGSTDTQYF
-,TRBJ2-1,-,TRBV20-1,TGCAGTGCTAGAGATTCCGGGAGCTCCTACAATGAGCAGTTCTTC,CSARDSGSSYNEQFF
-,TRBJ2-1,-,TRBV20-1,TGCAGTGCTAGCGGGGGCTTCTTCAATGAGCAGTTCTTC,CSASGGFFNEQFF
-,TRBJ2-1,-,TRBV4-3,TGCGCCAGCAGCCACCGGACCCGCGATGAGCAGTTCTTC,CASSHRTRDEQFF
-,TRBJ2-1,-,TRBV6-5,TGTGCCAGCAGTTACCCCGGGGCCAAGGACCAGTTCTTC,CASSYPGAKDQFF
-,TRBJ2-1,few,TRBV9,TGTGCCAGCAGCGTAGAAGGGGACCATTACAATGAGCAGTTCTTC,CASSVEGDHYNEQFF
TRBD2,TRBJ2-5,-,TRBV13,TGTGCCAGCAGTCAACGGGGGGGCGGAGAGACCCAGTACTTC,CASSQRGGGETQYF
TRBD1,TRBJ1-2,-,TRBV5-1,TGCGCCAGCAGCCCGATGGGACAGCTGTATGGCTACACCTTC,CASSPMGQLYGYTF
TRBD1,TRBJ2-3,few,TRBV6-2/TRBV6-3,TGTGCCAGCAGTTACCCCTCTAAGAAGACAGGGCTCCAACCTTACACAGATACGCAGTATTTT,CASSYPSKKTGLQPYTDTQYF
TRBD1,TRBJ1-1,-,TRBV10-3,TGTGCCATCAGGCCTGACAACTCAGGGGGTAAGATCGGTTTT,CAIRPDNSGGKIGF
-,TRBJ1-6,-,TRBV20-1,TGCAGTGCTAGAGATGGAGCGAGGATTGGACGGTTTCGATCACCCCTCCACTTT,CSARDGARIGRFRSPLHF
-,TRBJ1-5,-,TRBV7-2,TGTGCCAGCAGCCTAAGGGGAATTGGGGATCAGCCCCAGCATTTT,CASSLRGIGDQPQHF
TRBD2,TRBJ2-2,few,TRBV7-6,TGTGCCAGCAGCTTAGAAGCGGGAGGGGGTACCGGGGAGCTGTTTTTT,CASSLEAGGGTGELFF
TRBD1,TRBJ2-1,-,TRBV7-9,TGTGCCAGCAGCTCGGGACAGGGGGTACAGTTCTTC,CASSSGQGVQFF
TRBD2,TRBJ2-3,-,TRBV19,TGTGCCAGTAGTATAGGGCCTAGCGGTTTTAGCACAGATACGCAGTATTTT,CASSIGPSGFSTDTQYF